This T cell receptor beta chain came from a study of T cell responses to AZD1222 COVID-19 vaccine. Study as a whole: Samples with a second dose at about 4 or about 12 weeks were pooled together.

With respect to this clone: Its specificity is not known.

Study-wide findings and caveats: White British donors predominated, females outnumbered males, and clonal diversity was possibly underestimated.

Data came from immunoSEQ multiplex PCR; TCRdb stores just in-frame clones and leaves some out. The table includes about 100,000 clones, 90% to 95% detected once. The sequenced sample was peripheral blood, obtained on day 0 of AZD1222 vaccination. This sequence was found in an adult in good health.

The CDR3 DNA follows: TGTGCCATCAGGGCTTACAGCACAGATACGCAGTATTTT. Protein sequence: CAIRAYSTDTQYF. V is TRBV10-3 and J is TRBJ2-3; D gene ambiguous. Germline V gene sequence: CDR1 ENHRY, CDR2 SYGVKD. The CDR3 covers 13 residues. The V gene lost 6 bases and the J gene lost 0 bases, with 7 bases spanning the gap.